These 17 T cell receptor beta chains came from one sample sequenced in a study of cytomegalovirus exposure and HLA in healthy donors. In the PCR, 60 Vbeta and 13 Jbeta primers were used. Measured with immunoSEQ multiplex PCR; TCRdb has only the in-frame clones, and not every one. This sample's clone table lists 70,000 or so clones. Sequencing was done on a sample of PBMCs. The source of these receptors is a man aged 40-50 years in good health and CMV-seronegative.

V usage is TRBV5-6 and J usage is TRBJ1-5; the D gene is possibly TRBD1 (6 bases). The CDR3 spans 17 residues. Germline-derived CDR1 and CDR2 are SGHDT and YYEEEE. Trimming removed 2 bases at V and 0 bases at J, with 15 bases between. The CDR3 nucleotides read TGTGCCAGCAGCTTCTACGGACAGATCGATAGCAATCAGCCCCAGCATTTT. Protein: CASSFYGQIDSNQPQHF.

This chain links TRBV30 with TRBJ2-7; D not resolved. The V end was cut by 5 bases, the J end by 5 bases, with 10 bases between. Germline V gene sequence: CDR1 GTSNPN, CDR2 SVGIG (reference sequence). This CDR3 region has 11 residues. The CDR3 nucleotides are TGTGCCTGGGGCAGGTCCCACGAGCAGTACTTC. The encoded protein is CAWGRSHEQYF.

The chain uses TRBV9 and TRBJ2-1, with 11 bases identical to TRBD2. Germline values: CDR1 SGDLS, CDR2 YYNGEE. V dropped 1 base and J dropped 2; count of bases not matched to a gene: 5. CDR3 length: 17 amino acids. The CDR3 spells CASSVSSGGSTYNEQFF. In nucleotides, the CDR3 is TGTGCCAGCAGCGTATCTAGCGGGGGGTCTACCTACAATGAGCAGTTCTTC.

V and J are TRBV10-3 and TRBJ1-1, with D uncertain. The CDR3 totals 15 residues. The germline gives CDR1 ENHRY, CDR2 SYGVKD. V was cut by 7 bases and J by 0 bases, with 15 bases left in between. As DNA, the CDR3 is TGTGCCATCAAGGCCCGGCAGGACTTGAACACTGAAGCTTTCTTT. This translates into CAIKARQDLNTEAFF.

Here the CDR3 reads CASSLGQGLEAFF. CDR3 bases: TGTGCCAGCAGCCTAGGACAGGGGTTGGAGGCTTTCTTT. The chain carries TRBV11-2 and TRBJ1-1, with 9 bases matching TRBD1. The CDR3 covers 13 residues. CDR1 and CDR2 (germline): SGHAT, FQNNGV. The V gene end was trimmed by 5 bases and the J gene end by 11 bases; junction bases not matched to a gene: 9.

The chain carries TRBV7-2 and TRBJ1-2; the match to TRBD1 covers 10 bases. The ends lost 5 bases at V and 12 bases at J; junction bases unmatched: 9. Germline V lookup: CDR1 SGHTA, CDR2 FQGNSA. CDR3 length: 13 residues. CDR3 sequence (DNA): TGTGCCAGCAGCCCATGGACAGGGGGAAGTGACACCTTC. Protein: CASSPWTGGSDTF.

The V gene is TRBV7-8, the J gene TRBJ2-7, with D unresolved. The CDR3 length is 13 residues. Trimming cost V 4 bases and J 2 bases, with 9 bases left between them. From germline, CDR1 is SGHVS and CDR2 FQNEAQ. The CDR3 DNA is TGTGCCAGCAGCTCGCCTAGGACCTACGAGCAGTACTTC. Its translation: CASSSPRTYEQYF.

This chain connects TRBV10-3 to TRBJ2-2; D gene ambiguous. The germline V and J ends were trimmed by 2 bases and 8 bases, with 12 bases remaining between them. CDR3 size: 14 residues. The germline CDR1 and CDR2 sequences are ENHRY and SYGVKD. Written as DNA, the CDR3 is TGTGCCATCAGTGAGCCCCAGAGGCAGGGGGAGCTGTTTTTT. Translated, it gives CAISEPQRQGELFF.

The chain is built from TRBV29-1 and TRBJ1-2; 9 bases map to TRBD1. CDR1 is SQVTM and CDR2 is ANQGSEA in the germline V gene. V was clipped by 8 bases and J by 3 bases; unmatched bases: 16. The CDR3 spans 16 residues. In DNA form, the CDR3 reads TGCAGCCCTGATGCGGGACAGGGAATCAAAGACTATGGCTACACCTTC. This codes for CSPDAGQGIKDYGYTF.

V and J are TRBV7-9 and TRBJ1-1; TRBD1 matches at 8 bases. This CDR3 region has 12 residues. From germline, CDR1 is SEHNR and CDR2 FQNEAQ (reference sequence). J was trimmed by 6 bases and V by 5 bases; bases with no gene match: 2. Here the CDR3 reads CASSPQGAEAFF. The CDR3, as DNA: TGTGCCAGCAGCCCACAGGGGGCTGAAGCTTTCTTT.

The chain recombines TRBV5-1 with TRBJ1-1; the match to TRBD1 covers 7 bases. From germline, CDR1 is SGHRS and CDR2 YFSETQ. The CDR3 covers 15 residues. Unmatched junction bases numbered 12, after V lost 8 bases and J lost 2 bases. The CDR3 protein is CASVFPGQLNTEAFF. The DNA of the CDR3 is TGCGCCAGTGTGTTTCCGGGACAGCTAAACACTGAAGCTTTCTTT.

This chain uses TRBV9 with TRBJ1-2; D not resolved. The CDR3 has 17 amino acids. The ends were cut back, 0 bases at V and 0 bases at J, with 15 bases in the middle. Germline loops: CDR1 SGDLS, CDR2 YYNGEE. CDR3 DNA: TGTGCCAGCAGCGTAGCTGTGGCAGGAAGGACTAACTATGGCTACACCTTC. Translating it yields CASSVAVAGRTNYGYTF.

In the case of this clone: A read error may account for a junction end that differs from germline. The sample holds other DNA sequences that translate to the same CDR3. The gene calls are TRBV19 and TRBJ1-2, with TRBD1 identical over 7 bases. This CDR3 has 15 residues. CDR1 is LNHDA, CDR2 SQIVND, per germline (reference sequence). The CDR3 DNA follows: TGCGCCAGTAGTATCTCCAACAGGGGCGGCTATGGCTACACCTTC. The encoded protein is CASSISNRGGYGYTF.

This chain links TRBV6-5 with TRBJ1-4; D is undetermined. Trimming cost V 7 bases and J 5 bases, with 8 bases left between them. Germline loops: CDR1 MNHEY, CDR2 SVGAGI. The CDR3 covers 12 residues. CDR3 residues: CASKRANEKLFF. CDR3 nucleotides: TGTGCCAGCAAAAGAGCGAATGAAAAACTGTTTTTT.

This sequence joins TRBV9 and TRBJ2-5; tentative D call: TRBD1 (5 bases). This CDR3 has 12 residues. CDR1 is SGDLS, CDR2 YYNGEE, per germline. Trimming stripped 4 bases from V and 5 bases from J, with 9 bases between. The CDR3 DNA sequence: TGTGCCAGCAGCCCAGCAGGGGAGACCCAGTACTTC. This translates into CASSPAGETQYF. The full variable domain, with the rest looked up from reference TRBV9 and TRBJ2-5, is DSGVTQTPKHLITATGQRVTLRCSPRSGDLSVYWYQQSLDQGLQFLIQYYNGEERAKGNILERFSAQQFPDLHSELNLSSLELGDSALYFCASSPAGETQYFGPGTRLLVL.

The CDR3 sequence: CASSLFPGYEQYF. CDR3 in DNA: TGTGCCAGCAGTTTATTTCCAGGCTACGAGCAGTACTTC. The chain employs TRBV27 and TRBJ2-7; D gene unclear. Germline CDR1 MNHEY, CDR2 SMNVEV (reference sequence). Trimming pared 1 base from V and 3 bases from J, leaving 7 bases between. This CDR3 comprises 13 residues.

The rearrangement links TRBV9 to TRBJ1-6; 7 bases are shared with TRBD1. The germline gives CDR1 SGDLS, CDR2 YYNGEE. CDR3 length: 15 residues. After removal of 3 bases from V and 10 bases from J, the junction contained 10 bases not matched to a gene. Here the CDR3 DNA reads TGTGCCAGCAGCGCATGGGACAGTTCGTACTCACCCCTCCACTTT. This encodes CASSAWDSSYSPLHF. The full variable domain, with the rest looked up from reference TRBV9 and TRBJ1-6, is DSGVTQTPKHLITATGQRVTLRCSPRSGDLSVYWYQQSLDQGLQFLIQYYNGEERAKGNILERFSAQQFPDLHSELNLSSLELGDSALYFCASSAWDSSYSPLHFGNGTRLTVT.